These 20 T cell receptor beta chains were sequenced from one sample in a study of blood T cell repertoires in COVID-19. Clones were sequenced by immunoSEQ multiplex PCR, and TCRdb holds only the in-frame ones, with some missing. The repertoire includes roughly 180,000 clones, more than 80% of them detected once, and roughly 7.7% sits in the top ten. Input material: peripheral blood. The receptors were gathered from an older woman with acute or convalescent COVID-19.

This chain joins TRBV19 and TRBJ1-1; 10 bases agree with TRBD1. CDR1 and CDR2 from the germline V gene are LNHDA and SQIVND (reference sequence). This CDR3 has 14 amino acids. The V gene end was trimmed by 4 bases and the J gene end by 11 bases; junction bases not matched to a gene: 10. The CDR3, as DNA: TGTGCCAGTAGTAGCGGACAGGGGGTGAGGCAGGCTTTCTTT. It yields the protein CASSSGQGVRQAFF. The full variable domain, with the rest looked up from reference TRBV19 and TRBJ1-1, is DGGITQSPKYLFRKEGQNVTLSCEQNLNHDAMYWYRQDPGQGLRLIYYSQIVNDFQKGDIAEGYSVSREKKESFPLTVTSAQKNPTAFYLCASSSGQGVRQAFFGQGTRLTVV.

The V call is TRBV6-5, the J call TRBJ1-2, with D maybe TRBD1 (5 bases). CDR3 length equals 14 residues. V was cut by 7 bases and J by 11 bases, with 23 bases left in between. Germline loops: CDR1 MNHEY, CDR2 SVGAGI. CDR3 DNA sequence: TGTGCCAGCACCCCCGTTCCGGGGGAAGGTCTTTACACCTTC. Its protein product is CASTPVPGEGLYTF.

The rearrangement links TRBV5-1 to TRBJ2-1; TRBD2 aligns across 8 bases. Germline assignment: CDR1 SGHRS and CDR2 YFSETQ. The ends lost 4 bases at V and 4 bases at J; junction bases unmatched: 1. CDR3 length equals 13 residues. The CDR3 protein is CASSREGYNEQFF. CDR3 DNA sequence: TGCGCCAGCAGCCGGGAGGGGTACAATGAGCAGTTCTTC.

The chain employs TRBV11-3 and TRBJ1-1; 7 nucleotides agree with TRBD1. The CDR3 extends over 14 amino acids. J lost 1 base, V lost 4 bases, and 3 bases had no gene match. Germline CDR1 SGHNT, CDR2 YENEEA. The CDR3 spells CASSSRTGNTEAFF. The DNA of the CDR3 is TGTGCCAGCAGCTCGAGGACAGGGAACACTGAAGCTTTCTTT.

The chain uses TRBV7-9 and TRBJ1-1; no definite D call. The CDR3 sequence is 14 residues long. Deletions cut 0 bases from V and 1 base from J, with 6 bases between. The germline gives CDR1 SEHNR, CDR2 FQNEAQ (reference sequence). DNA of the CDR3: TGTGCCAGCAGCTTAGCTGCCAGGAACACTGAAGCTTTCTTT. Translation gives CASSLAARNTEAFF.

The chain recombines TRBV28 with TRBJ1-1; D ambiguous. The CDR3 consists of 16 residues. Deletions cut 4 bases from V and 2 bases from J, with 17 bases between. Germline values: CDR1 MDHEN, CDR2 SYDVKM. The CDR3 sequence: CASSWASPGINTEAFF. The CDR3 nucleotides are TGTGCCAGCAGTTGGGCCAGCCCGGGAATTAACACTGAAGCTTTCTTT.

The chain recombines TRBV3-1 (or the pseudogene TRBV3-2) with TRBJ1-2; D is possibly TRBD1 (6 bases). This CDR3 is 13 amino acids long. Trimming took off 1 base at V and 4 bases at J, with 7 bases between the two ends. Germline V lookup: CDR1 LGHDT, CDR2 YNNKEL (reference sequence). CDR3 loop: CASSQGQVYGYTF. The CDR3 nucleotides are TGTGCCAGCAGCCAAGGACAGGTCTATGGCTACACCTTC.

CDR3 DNA sequence: TGTGCCACGAGCGGGGTCGGAGGGGGCTACACCTTC. Translated: CATSGVGGGYTF. The chain has TRBV27 and TRBJ1-2; D is uncertain. V was shortened by 10 bases and J by 8 bases, with 17 bases between the two germline ends. The germline gives CDR1 MNHEY, CDR2 SMNVEV (reference sequence). The CDR3 runs 12 residues.

The CDR3 is CASAGQGINTGELFF. Written as DNA, the CDR3 is TGTGCCAGCGCCGGACAGGGGATAAACACCGGGGAGCTGTTTTTT. The chain combines TRBV14 with TRBJ2-2; 9 bases line up with TRBD1. The J segment lost 2 bases and the V segment lost 8 bases, leaving 6 bases of the junction unmatched. Germline V lookup: CDR1 SGHDN, CDR2 FVKESK. The CDR3 covers 15 residues. Together with reference TRBV14 and TRBJ2-2, the CDR3 gives the full variable domain: EAGVTQFPSHSVIEKGQTVTLRCDPISGHDNLYWYRRVMGKEIKFLLHFVKESKQDESGMPNNRFLAERTGGTYSTLKVQPAELEDSGVYFCASAGQGINTGELFFGEGSRLTVL.

This clone was observed once. The genes are TRBV5-4 and TRBJ1-1, with TRBD1 as a possible D gene (5 bases). The V gene lost 0 bases and the J gene lost 0 bases, with 9 bases spanning the gap. The germline CDR1 and CDR2 sequences are SGHNT and YYREEE (reference sequence). This CDR3 comprises 15 residues. The CDR3 loop is CASSLAGGMNTEAFF. CDR3 DNA sequence: TGTGCCAGCAGCTTGGCCGGGGGGATGAACACTGAAGCTTTCTTT.

The gene calls are TRBV11-1 and TRBJ2-7; TRBD2 agrees at 9 bases. CDR3 length: 14 residues. Germline-derived CDR1 and CDR2 are SGHAT and FQDESV (reference sequence). V lost 6 bases and J lost 3; bases outside the gene matches: 6. In DNA form, the CDR3 reads TGTGCCAGCAGGCCGGGACTAGCCAACTACGAGCAGTACTTC. Translation gives CASRPGLANYEQYF.

This clone showed up just a few times. The chain combines TRBV6-5 with TRBJ1-2; TRBD1 might be the D (5 bases). The CDR3 loop spans 15 amino acids. Per germline, CDR1 MNHEY and CDR2 SVGAGI. The V and J ends lost 7 bases and 8 bases respectively, with 23 bases between them. The CDR3 spells CASTRRGSPYEGYTF. The DNA for the CDR3 is TGTGCCAGCACCCGACGGGGGTCGCCCTATGAGGGCTACACCTTC.

This clone is a singleton in its sample. V gene TRBV5-1 combines with J gene TRBJ1-1; 8 nucleotides match TRBD1. V shed 0 bases and J 3 bases; nucleotides not matched to a gene: 4. Germline values: CDR1 SGHRS, CDR2 YFSETQ. This CDR3 spans 15 amino acids. CDR3 in DNA: TGCGCCAGCAGCTTGGCAGGGGGCGCGTACACTGAAGCTTTCTTT. Translated: CASSLAGGAYTEAFF.

The V call is TRBV5-4, the J call TRBJ1-3, with unresolved D. The CDR3 contains 15 residues. V was pared by 0 bases and J by 0 bases, with 7 bases between. Germline lookup yields CDR1 SGHNT and CDR2 YYREEE (reference sequence). The CDR3 loop reads CASSLAPSSGNTIYF. As DNA, the CDR3 is TGTGCCAGCAGCTTGGCACCGAGCTCTGGAAACACCATATATTTT.

The chain employs TRBV6-5 and TRBJ1-3; D perhaps matches TRBD1 (5 bases). The CDR3 consists of 14 residues. Deletions cut 2 bases from V and 4 bases from J, with 9 bases between. Germline loops: CDR1 MNHEY, CDR2 SVGAGI. CDR3 bases: TGTGCCAGCAGTTACAGGGGCGGAGGAAACACCATATATTTT. Translated, it gives CASSYRGGGNTIYF.

In its sample, this clone was seen once. The chain carries TRBV6-5 and TRBJ1-5; the D is unclear. The V and J ends lost 6 bases and 0 bases respectively, with 6 bases between them. This CDR3 region has 13 residues. Germline-derived CDR1 and CDR2 are MNHEY and SVGAGI. Here the CDR3 reads CASRRSSNQPQHF. Here the CDR3 DNA reads TGTGCCAGCAGGCGGAGTAGCAATCAGCCCCAGCATTTT.

This chain uses TRBV4-1 with TRBJ2-3; 11 bases are shared with TRBD2. This CDR3 region has 18 residues. CDR1 is MGHRA and CDR2 is YSYEKL in the germline V gene. V lost 0 bases and J lost 6; bases outside the gene matches: 11. CDR3 protein: CASSQDALAGAEGDTQYF. For the CDR3, the DNA is TGCGCCAGCAGCCAAGATGCACTAGCGGGGGCCGAAGGGGATACGCAGTATTTT.

The rearrangement links TRBV28 to TRBJ1-5; D ambiguous. CDR3 length equals 15 residues. The germline V and J ends were trimmed by 7 bases and 0 bases, with 13 bases remaining between them. Germline lookup yields CDR1 MDHEN and CDR2 SYDVKM. CDR3 sequence: CASTSAGNSNQPQHF. CDR3 DNA sequence: TGTGCCAGCACCTCGGCAGGCAATAGCAATCAGCCCCAGCATTTT.

This chain connects TRBV18 to TRBJ1-2; tentatively, D is TRBD1 (6 bases). In germline, CDR1 is KGHSH, CDR2 LQKENI. The CDR3 runs 13 residues. V lost 6 bases to trimming and J lost 4 bases, with 12 bases between them. This chain's CDR3 is CASSQGQPYGYTF. CDR3 DNA: TGTGCCAGCTCCCAAGGACAGCCCTATGGCTACACCTTC.

V usage is TRBV19 and J usage is TRBJ1-1; TRBD1 aligns across 10 bases. V shed 7 bases, J shed 4 bases, and the junction held 12 bases outside the gene matches. The CDR3 contains 16 residues. From germline, CDR1 is LNHDA and CDR2 SQIVND (reference sequence). DNA of the CDR3: TGTGCCAGTAAGGCCCGGGACAGGGGAAGGGGCACTGAAGCTTTCTTT. This codes for CASKARDRGRGTEAFF. Filled out from reference TRBV19 and TRBJ1-1, the complete variable domain reads DGGITQSPKYLFRKEGQNVTLSCEQNLNHDAMYWYRQDPGQGLRLIYYSQIVNDFQKGDIAEGYSVSREKKESFPLTVTSAQKNPTAFYLCASKARDRGRGTEAFFGQGTRLTVV.